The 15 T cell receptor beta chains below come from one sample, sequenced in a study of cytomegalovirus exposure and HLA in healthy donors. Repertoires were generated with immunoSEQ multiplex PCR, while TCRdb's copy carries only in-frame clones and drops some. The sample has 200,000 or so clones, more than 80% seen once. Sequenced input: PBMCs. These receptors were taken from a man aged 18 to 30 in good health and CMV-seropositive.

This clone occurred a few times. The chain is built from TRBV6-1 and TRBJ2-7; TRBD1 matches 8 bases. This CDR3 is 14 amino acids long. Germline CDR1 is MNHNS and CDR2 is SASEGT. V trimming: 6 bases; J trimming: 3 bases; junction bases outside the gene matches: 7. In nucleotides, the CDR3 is TGTGCCAGCAGCACGACAGGGGCATTCTACGAGCAGTACTTC. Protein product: CASSTTGAFYEQYF.

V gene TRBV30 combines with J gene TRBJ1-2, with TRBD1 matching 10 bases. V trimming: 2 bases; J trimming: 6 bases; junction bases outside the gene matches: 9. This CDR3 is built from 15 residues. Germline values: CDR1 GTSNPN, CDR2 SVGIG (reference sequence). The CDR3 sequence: CAWSILTGTGDGYTF. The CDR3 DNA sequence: TGTGCCTGGAGTATTCTCACCGGGACAGGGGATGGCTACACCTTC. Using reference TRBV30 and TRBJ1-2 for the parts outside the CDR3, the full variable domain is SQTIHQWPATLVQPVGSPLSLECTVEGTSNPNLYWYRQAAGRGLQLLFYSVGIGQISSEVPQNLSASRPQDRQFILSSKKLLLSDSGFYLCAWSILTGTGDGYTFGSGTRLTVV.

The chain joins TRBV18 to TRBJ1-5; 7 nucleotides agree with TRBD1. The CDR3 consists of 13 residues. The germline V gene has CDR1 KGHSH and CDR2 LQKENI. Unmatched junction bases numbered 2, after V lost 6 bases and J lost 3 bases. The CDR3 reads CASSTGFNQPQHF. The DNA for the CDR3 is TGTGCCAGCTCGACAGGGTTCAATCAGCCCCAGCATTTT.

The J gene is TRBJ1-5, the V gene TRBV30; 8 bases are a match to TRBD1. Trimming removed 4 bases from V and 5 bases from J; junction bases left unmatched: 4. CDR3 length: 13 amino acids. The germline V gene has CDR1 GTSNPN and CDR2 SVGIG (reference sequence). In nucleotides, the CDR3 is TGTGCCTGGACGGACAGGGTGGATCAGCCCCAGCATTTT. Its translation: CAWTDRVDQPQHF.

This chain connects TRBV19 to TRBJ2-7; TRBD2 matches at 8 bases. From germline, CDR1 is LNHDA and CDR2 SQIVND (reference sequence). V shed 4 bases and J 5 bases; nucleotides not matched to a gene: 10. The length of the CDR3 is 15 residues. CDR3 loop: CASSTYGAGVDEQYF. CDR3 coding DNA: TGTGCCAGTAGTACCTATGGAGCGGGAGTAGACGAGCAGTACTTC.

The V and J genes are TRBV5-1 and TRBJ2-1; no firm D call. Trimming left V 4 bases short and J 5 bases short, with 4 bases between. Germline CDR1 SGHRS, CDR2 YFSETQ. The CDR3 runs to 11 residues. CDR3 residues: CASSLNNEQFF. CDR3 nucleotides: TGCGCCAGCAGCCTAAACAATGAGCAGTTCTTC.

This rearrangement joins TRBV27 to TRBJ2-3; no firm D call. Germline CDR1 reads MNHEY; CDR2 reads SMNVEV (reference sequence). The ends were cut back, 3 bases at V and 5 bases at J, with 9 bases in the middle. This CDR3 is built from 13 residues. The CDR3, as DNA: TGTGCCAGCAGTTTCTCCGGAGAAGATACGCAGTATTTT. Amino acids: CASSFSGEDTQYF.

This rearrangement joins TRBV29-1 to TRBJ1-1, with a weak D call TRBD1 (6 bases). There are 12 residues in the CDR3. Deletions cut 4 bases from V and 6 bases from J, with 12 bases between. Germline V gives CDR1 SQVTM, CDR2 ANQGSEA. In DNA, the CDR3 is TGCAGCGTTGGCGGGGGGGCGCCTGAAGCTTTCTTT. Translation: CSVGGGAPEAFF.

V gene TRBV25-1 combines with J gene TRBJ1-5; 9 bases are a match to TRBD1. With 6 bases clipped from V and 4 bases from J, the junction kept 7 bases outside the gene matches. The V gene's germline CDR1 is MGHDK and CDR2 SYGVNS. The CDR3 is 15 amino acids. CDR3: CASSPGQGLNQPQHF. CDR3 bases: TGTGCCAGCAGCCCGGGACAGGGCTTGAATCAGCCCCAGCATTTT.

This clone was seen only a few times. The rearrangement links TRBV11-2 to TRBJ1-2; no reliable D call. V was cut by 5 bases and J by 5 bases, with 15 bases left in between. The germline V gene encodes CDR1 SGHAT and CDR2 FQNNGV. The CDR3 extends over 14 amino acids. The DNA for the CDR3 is TGTGCCAGCAGCCAGCCCCGGGAAGGGTATGGCTACACCTTC. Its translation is CASSQPREGYGYTF.

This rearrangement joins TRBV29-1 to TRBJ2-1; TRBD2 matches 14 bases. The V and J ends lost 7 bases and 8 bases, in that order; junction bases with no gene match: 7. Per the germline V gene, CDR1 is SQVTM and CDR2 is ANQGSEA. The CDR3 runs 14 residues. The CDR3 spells CSGEGLAGVDEQFF. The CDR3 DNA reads TGCAGCGGGGAGGGACTAGCGGGAGTAGATGAGCAGTTCTTC.

The CDR3 DNA is TGTGCCAGCAGTCGACAGAACGATGGCTACACCTTC. Residues: CASSRQNDGYTF. This chain links TRBV6-1 with TRBJ1-2; D possibly corresponds to TRBD1 (5 bases). This CDR3 spans 12 amino acids. Trimming shortened V by 5 bases and J by 6 bases, and 10 bases separated the two germline ends. CDR1 MNHNS and CDR2 SASEGT come from the germline V gene.

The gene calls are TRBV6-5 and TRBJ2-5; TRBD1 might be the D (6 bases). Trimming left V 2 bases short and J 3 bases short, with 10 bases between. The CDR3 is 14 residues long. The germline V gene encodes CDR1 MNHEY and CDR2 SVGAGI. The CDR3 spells CASSYHGQKETQYF. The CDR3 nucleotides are TGTGCCAGCAGTTACCACGGACAGAAAGAGACCCAGTACTTC.

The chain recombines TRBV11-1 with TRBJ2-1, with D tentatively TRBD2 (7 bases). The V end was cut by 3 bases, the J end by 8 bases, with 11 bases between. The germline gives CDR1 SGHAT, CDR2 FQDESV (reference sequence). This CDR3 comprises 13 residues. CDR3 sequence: CASSLRGGDEQFF. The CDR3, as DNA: TGTGCCAGCAGCTTGAGAGGGGGGGATGAGCAGTTCTTC.

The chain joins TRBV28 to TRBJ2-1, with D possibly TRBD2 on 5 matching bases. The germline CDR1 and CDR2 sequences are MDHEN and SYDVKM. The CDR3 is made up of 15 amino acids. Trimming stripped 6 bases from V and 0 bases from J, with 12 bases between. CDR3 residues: CASRDFLSSYNEQFF. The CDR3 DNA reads TGTGCCAGCAGGGACTTTCTATCCTCCTACAATGAGCAGTTCTTC.